The text below deals with one T cell receptor beta chain. The data were obtained in a study of beta chain features in type 1 diabetes. The V segment lost 0 bases and the J segment 0 bases; nucleotides outside the gene matches: 4. This CDR3 contains 16 residues. Looked up from germline, CDR1 is SGDLS and CDR2 is YYNGEE. Expressed TCRB transcripts got sequenced, as all isolated RNA was reverse transcribed. The assay was immunoSEQ multiplex PCR, and TCRdb's table has in-frame clones only and misses some. The table shows approximately 40,000 clones, with roughly 45% occurring only once. The chain links TRBV9 to TRBJ2-5; 8 bases align to TRBD2. The sequence was collected from a woman aged 30 to 39 in good health. Sequenced: stem cell memory CD4+ T cells from blood. CDR3 sequence (DNA): TGTGCCAGCAGCGTAGGGGGTAGCGGGGACCAAGAGACCCAGTACTTC. It translates to CASSVGGSGDQETQYF.